These 21 T cell receptor beta chains were sequenced from one sample in a study of blood T cell repertoires in COVID-19. Libraries were prepared by immunoSEQ multiplex PCR; TCRdb keeps only in-frame clonotypes and omits some of them. This table holds approximately 300,000 clones, 70% to 90% found once. The specimen sequenced was PBMCs or T cells enriched from blood (not recorded which). These receptor sequences come from a woman in her twenties or thirties who had recovered from COVID-19.

The rearrangement links TRBV19 to TRBJ1-5; 8 bases fit TRBD1. V lost 6 bases and J lost 4; bases outside the gene matches: 8. The CDR3 runs to 15 residues. From germline, CDR1 is LNHDA and CDR2 SQIVND (reference sequence). CDR3 sequence: CASSLGTGINQPQHF. The CDR3, as DNA: TGTGCCAGTAGCCTCGGGACAGGAATAAATCAGCCCCAGCATTTT.

This clone has only a few counts. The chain has TRBV11-2 and TRBJ1-1; 8 nucleotides align to TRBD1. The germline V gene has CDR1 SGHAT and CDR2 FQNNGV. This CDR3 is built from 15 residues. V dropped 3 bases and J dropped 0; count of bases not matched to a gene: 3. This CDR3 is CASSFRDRMNTEAFF. The CDR3 DNA reads TGTGCCAGCAGCTTTCGGGACAGGATGAACACTGAAGCTTTCTTT.

This chain joins TRBV27 and TRBJ1-5, with D perhaps matching TRBD1 (5 bases). Germline assignment: CDR1 MNHEY and CDR2 SMNVEV (reference sequence). The CDR3 is 15 residues long. V lost 0 bases and J lost 4, with 10 bases in between. CDR3 protein: CASSLSVGGNQPQHF. For the CDR3, the DNA is TGTGCCAGCAGTTTATCGGTTGGGGGGAATCAGCCCCAGCATTTT.

CDR3 coding DNA: TGTGCCAGTAGGTCCCACAGGGCTACCCAGCCCCAGCATTTT. This gives the protein CASRSHRATQPQHF. The chain couples TRBV19 to TRBJ1-5; possibly TRBD1 for D (6 bases). V lost 6 bases and J 7 bases, leaving 16 bases between the germline ends. Germline V gene sequence: CDR1 LNHDA, CDR2 SQIVND (reference sequence). The CDR3 totals 14 residues.

V is TRBV7-9 and J is TRBJ1-6; tentative D call: TRBD1 (5 bases). The V end was cut by 5 bases, the J end by 9 bases, with 11 bases between. The CDR3 loop spans 13 amino acids. Per the germline V gene, CDR1 is SEHNR and CDR2 is FQNEAQ (reference sequence). The CDR3 DNA reads TGTGCCAGCAGCCCCGGCGGGGCTTCACCCCTCCACTTT. Its translation: CASSPGGASPLHF. The full variable domain, in which reference TRBV7-9 and TRBJ1-6 provide the parts outside the CDR3, is DTGVSQNPRHKITKRGQNVTFRCDPISEHNRLYWYRQTLGQGPEFLTYFQNEAQLEKSRLLSDRFSAERPKGSFSTLEIQRTEQGDSAMYLCASSPGGASPLHFGNGTRLTVT.

This clone is a singleton in its sample. This sequence joins TRBV4-2 and TRBJ1-4; D is unclear. This CDR3 contains 14 residues. The germline V gene has CDR1 LGHNA and CDR2 YNFKEQ. V gave up 2 bases and J gave up 5 bases, with 9 bases separating them. The CDR3 reads CASSQNQENEKLFF. As DNA, the CDR3 is TGTGCCAGCAGCCAAAATCAGGAAAATGAAAAACTGTTTTTT.

The chain joins TRBV7-2 to TRBJ1-1; no clear D gene. The CDR3 consists of 15 residues. CDR1 is SGHTA and CDR2 is FQGNSA in the germline V gene. The V and J ends lost 1 base and 0 bases respectively, with 9 bases between them. CDR3 coding DNA: TGTGCCAGCAGCTTAGGTATCGGGTTGAACACTGAAGCTTTCTTT. Translating gives CASSLGIGLNTEAFF.

This clone was counted once. This sequence joins TRBV20-1 and TRBJ2-2; no definite D call. Trimming pared 3 bases from V and 2 bases from J, leaving 7 bases between. The germline V gene encodes CDR1 DFQATT and CDR2 SNEGSKA (reference sequence). The CDR3 contains 13 residues. In nucleotides, the CDR3 is TGCAGTGCTAGTTTTAGTAACACCGGGGAGCTGTTTTTT. This encodes CSASFSNTGELFF.

The V and J genes are TRBV3-1 (or the pseudogene TRBV3-2) and TRBJ1-5; perhaps TRBD1 as D (5 bases). The CDR3 is made up of 15 amino acids. Germline V gene data show CDR1 as LGHDT and CDR2 as YNNKEL (reference sequence). The germline V and J ends were trimmed by 0 bases and 7 bases, with 13 bases remaining between them. The CDR3: CASSQDRQGLQPQHF. The CDR3, as DNA: TGTGCCAGCAGCCAAGATAGGCAGGGCCTACAGCCCCAGCATTTT.

This clone was seen more than once but under ten times. This chain connects TRBV29-1 to TRBJ1-1; D may be TRBD1 (6 bases). The V end lost 7 bases, the J end lost 0 bases, and 15 bases lay between the germline ends. Germline-derived CDR1 and CDR2 are SQVTM and ANQGSEA. This CDR3 has 14 amino acids. As DNA, the CDR3 is TGCAGCGGGAGGACAGCGGGACTGAACACTGAAGCTTTCTTT. Its protein is CSGRTAGLNTEAFF.

This chain links TRBV14 with TRBJ2-5, with 7 bases aligning to TRBD2. CDR3 size: 15 residues. Unmatched junction bases numbered 6, after V lost 4 bases and J lost 1 base. In germline, CDR1 is SGHDN, CDR2 FVKESK. Here the CDR3 reads CASSPVGGGQETQYF. DNA for the CDR3: TGTGCCAGCAGCCCAGTTGGCGGGGGCCAAGAGACCCAGTACTTC. The full variable domain, in which reference TRBV14 and TRBJ2-5 provide the parts outside the CDR3, is EAGVTQFPSHSVIEKGQTVTLRCDPISGHDNLYWYRRVMGKEIKFLLHFVKESKQDESGMPNNRFLAERTGGTYSTLKVQPAELEDSGVYFCASSPVGGGQETQYFGPGTRLLVL.

The rearrangement uses TRBV7-2 and TRBJ1-3; possible D gene TRBD1, 6 bases. The CDR3 has 14 amino acids. The ends were cut back, 5 bases at V and 2 bases at J, with 10 bases in the middle. Looked up from germline, CDR1 is SGHTA and CDR2 is FQGNSA. The CDR3 nucleotides read TGTGCCAGCAGCGCATGGACAGCTGGAAACACCATATATTTT. Amino acid sequence: CASSAWTAGNTIYF. The variable domain in full, with the rest retrieved from reference TRBV7-2 and TRBJ1-3, is GAGVSQSPSNKVTEKGKDVELRCDPISGHTALYWYRQSLGQGLEFLIYFQGNSAPDKSGLPSDRFSAERTGGSVSTLTIQRTQQEDSAVYLCASSAWTAGNTIYFGEGSWLTVV.

This chain connects TRBV2 to TRBJ1-2; 11 nucleotides line up with TRBD1. The CDR3 is made up of 15 amino acids. V gave up 6 bases and J gave up 4 bases; unmatched junction bases: 7. Germline-derived CDR1 and CDR2 are SNHLY and FYNNEI. CDR3 nucleotides: TGTGCCAGCAGGAGGGACAGGGGGGAAATCTATGGCTACACCTTC. Translating gives CASRRDRGEIYGYTF. The full variable domain, in which reference TRBV2 and TRBJ1-2 provide the parts outside the CDR3, is EPEVTQTPSHQVTQMGQEVILRCVPISNHLYFYWYRQILGQKVEFLVSFYNNEISEKSEIFDDQFSVERPDGSNFTLKIRSTKLEDSAMYFCASRRDRGEIYGYTFGSGTRLTVV.

The chain uses TRBV2 and TRBJ1-2; a possible D gene is TRBD1 (5 bases). Germline CDR1 is SNHLY and CDR2 is FYNNEI. The CDR3 loop spans 15 amino acids. The V end lost 1 base, the J end lost 4 bases, and 13 bases lay between the germline ends. CDR3 nucleotides: TGTGCCAGCAGTGAAGTTCGGGGGGGTACCTATGGCTACACCTTC. Translation: CASSEVRGGTYGYTF.

V and J are TRBV6-5 and TRBJ1-6, with 8 bases that match TRBD1. Trimming removed 6 bases from V and 9 bases from J; junction bases left unmatched: 7. Per germline, CDR1 MNHEY and CDR2 SVGAGI. The CDR3 consists of 14 residues. CDR3: CASRTGEVASPLHF. In DNA form, the CDR3 reads TGTGCCAGCAGGACAGGGGAGGTGGCTTCACCCCTCCACTTT.

V and J are TRBV10-3 and TRBJ1-6; D gene unclear. There are 13 residues in the CDR3. Germline values: CDR1 ENHRY, CDR2 SYGVKD. Trimming shortened V by 9 bases and J by 0 bases, and 6 bases separated the two germline ends. CDR3 protein: CAIRSSYNSPLHF. CDR3 in DNA: TGTGCCATACGGAGCTCCTATAATTCACCCCTCCACTTT.

The chain joins TRBV5-5 to TRBJ1-5; D is unresolved. V shed 0 bases and J shed 3 bases, with 7 bases lying between them. The CDR3 consists of 14 residues. The germline V gene has CDR1 SGHKS and CDR2 YYEKEE (reference sequence). CDR3 DNA: TGTGCCAGCAGCTTGGGAGGCAACAATCAGCCCCAGCATTTT. It codes for CASSLGGNNQPQHF.

V gene TRBV10-3 combines with J gene TRBJ2-7; 7 positions agree with TRBD1. This CDR3 region has 13 residues. The V segment lost 4 bases and the J segment 1 base; nucleotides outside the gene matches: 1. The germline V gene has CDR1 ENHRY and CDR2 SYGVKD. Written as DNA, the CDR3 is TGTGCCATCAGTGGGGACAGTTCCTACGAGCAGTACTTC. It yields the protein CAISGDSSYEQYF.

This chain links TRBV3-1 (or the pseudogene TRBV3-2) with TRBJ1-2; possibly TRBD1 for D (6 bases). The CDR3 covers 14 residues. V was cut by 0 bases and J by 8 bases, with 13 bases left in between. CDR1 is LGHDT, CDR2 YNNKEL, per germline (reference sequence). The chain's CDR3 is CASSQDHTGKGYTF. The DNA of the CDR3 is TGTGCCAGCAGCCAAGATCATACAGGGAAAGGCTACACCTTC.

The V gene is TRBV30, the J gene TRBJ2-1; 9 bases agree with TRBD2. V trimming: 3 bases; J trimming: 14 bases; junction bases outside the gene matches: 17. The CDR3 has 15 residues. Germline values: CDR1 GTSNPN, CDR2 SVGIG (reference sequence). The CDR3 sequence: CAWSAGGTTTPREFF. The CDR3 coding sequence is TGTGCCTGGAGCGCGGGGGGGACTACCACCCCCAGGGAGTTCTTC.

The chain has TRBV7-8 and TRBJ2-4, with TRBD2 identical over 8 bases. CDR1 and CDR2 from the germline V gene are SGHVS and FQNEAQ. The CDR3 sequence is 15 residues long. Losses at the gene ends were 1 base for V and 6 bases for J; bases not matched to a gene: 5. The CDR3 DNA sequence: TGTGCCAGCAGCTTAGAGCGGGGGAGTCGAAACATTCAGTACTTC. The encoded protein is CASSLERGSRNIQYF.